The T cell receptor (beta chain) described here comes from a study of cytomegalovirus exposure and HLA in healthy donors. The PCR employed 60 Vbeta primers together with 13 Jbeta primers. Libraries were prepared by immunoSEQ multiplex PCR; TCRdb keeps only in-frame clonotypes and omits some of them. The sample consists of 90,000 to 100,000 clones, just under 80% of them appearing once. General study findings and limits: By HLA locus, TCR association rates varied in a later analysis, with DRB1 showing the most and HLA-C the fewest. An analysis done earlier found most TCR beta V segments productive about 87% or about 30% of the time.

Of note for this clone: What it binds is not known.

This receptor was obtained from a woman in her 40s in good health and CMV-seronegative. Sequenced input: PBMCs.

For the CDR3, the DNA is TGTGCCAGCTCACCACCTACGGGAGGGTACAATGAGCAGTTCTTC. As protein: CASSPPTGGYNEQFF. The chain couples TRBV18 to TRBJ2-1; TRBD2 matches 8 bases. The CDR3 is 15 residues long. J was trimmed by 4 bases and V by 0 bases; bases with no gene match: 2. CDR1 and CDR2 from the germline V gene are KGHSH and LQKENI.